Listed below are T cell receptor beta chains from one sample, sequenced in a study of cytomegalovirus exposure and HLA in healthy donors. Repertoires were generated with immunoSEQ multiplex PCR, while TCRdb's copy carries only in-frame clones and drops some. The sample holds 110,000 or so clones, roughly two thirds seen once. Sequencing was performed on PBMCs. All receptors derive from a man between 18 and 35 years old in good health and CMV-seropositive. Both conserved end residues are part of each CDR3. The order of the fields is CDR3 length, clone size, J gene, D gene, V gene, CDR3 protein, CDR3 DNA. The D gene is left open where the match is weak. Rows give clone size only sometimes, using once, few, many, or a class for an expanded clone.

length: 19
size: -
J: TRBJ1-6
D: TRBD1
V: TRBV11-2
CDR3: CASSPIGTAGGFYNSPLHF
DNA: TGTGCCAGCAGCCCTATTGGGACAGCCGGGGGATTCTATAATTCACCCCTCCACTTT

length: 16
size: -
J: TRBJ1-5
D: -
V: TRBV7-4
CDR3: CASSLMSRALNQPQHF
DNA: TGTGCCAGCAGCTTAATGAGCAGGGCCCTCAATCAGCCCCAGCATTTT

length: 16
size: -
J: TRBJ2-1
D: -
V: TRBV27
CDR3: CASGLIAESSYNEQFF
DNA: TGTGCCAGCGGATTAATAGCGGAAAGCTCCTACAATGAGCAGTTCTTC

length: 13
size: -
J: TRBJ2-7
D: TRBD1
V: TRBV30
CDR3: CAWSPGTGGQQYF
DNA: TGTGCCTGGAGCCCAGGGACAGGGGGACAGCAGTACTTC

length: 16
size: -
J: TRBJ2-4
D: -
V: TRBV7-6
CDR3: CASSLYGEVGANIQYF
DNA: TGTGCCAGCAGCTTATACGGGGAGGTTGGTGCGAACATTCAGTACTTC

length: 15
size: -
J: TRBJ1-1
D: -
V: TRBV19
CDR3: CASSIDGYQVGGAFF
DNA: TGTGCCAGTAGTATAGATGGCTATCAGGTTGGTGGAGCTTTCTTT

length: 13
size: -
J: TRBJ2-7
D: TRBD1
V: TRBV10-1
CDR3: CASSTTGVHEQYF
DNA: TGCGCCAGCAGCACCACAGGGGTCCACGAGCAGTACTTC

length: 11
size: -
J: TRBJ2-3
D: -
V: TRBV21-1
CDR3: CATGETDTQYF
DNA: TGTGCCACCGGAGAGACAGATACGCAGTATTTT

length: 15
size: -
J: TRBJ2-3
D: -
V: TRBV5-4
CDR3: CASSLAGVSTDTQYF
DNA: TGTGCCAGCAGCTTGGCGGGGGTTAGCACAGATACGCAGTATTTT

length: 15
size: once
J: TRBJ1-5
D: TRBD1
V: TRBV19
CDR3: CASSIWTGADQPQHF
DNA: TGTGCCAGTAGTATATGGACAGGGGCCGATCAGCCCCAGCATTTT

length: 16
size: -
J: TRBJ1-2
D: -
V: TRBV6-6
CDR3: CASSYLGPDSNYGYTF
DNA: TGTGCCAGCAGTTACCTGGGCCCAGACAGCAACTATGGCTACACCTTC

length: 13
size: -
J: TRBJ2-2
D: -
V: TRBV18
CDR3: CASSPQGAGELFF
DNA: TGTGCCAGCTCACCACAGGGGGCCGGGGAGCTGTTTTTT

length: 16
size: -
J: TRBJ1-2
D: -
V: TRBV29-1
CDR3: CSVVSPGEGHWRGYTF
DNA: TGCAGCGTTGTATCCCCCGGCGAGGGCCACTGGCGTGGCTACACCTTC

length: 14
size: -
J: TRBJ1-4
D: -
V: TRBV15
CDR3: CATSRDAGDEKLFF
DNA: TGTGCCACCAGCAGAGATGCCGGAGACGAAAAACTGTTTTTT

length: 13
size: few
J: TRBJ1-1
D: -
V: TRBV4-2
CDR3: CASSQGRNTEAFF
DNA: TGTGCCAGCAGCCAAGGCAGGAACACTGAAGCTTTCTTT

length: 15
size: -
J: TRBJ2-5
D: TRBD1
V: TRBV6-5
CDR3: CASKTGTGLSETQYF
DNA: TGTGCCAGTAAGACCGGGACAGGGTTGTCGGAGACCCAGTACTTC

length: 13
size: -
J: TRBJ2-5
D: TRBD1
V: TRBV9
CDR3: CASSVRQGETQYF
DNA: TGTGCCAGCAGCGTGCGACAGGGCGAGACCCAGTACTTC

length: 15
size: few
J: TRBJ1-1
D: -
V: TRBV4-1
CDR3: CASSPKRVGNTEAFF
DNA: TGCGCCAGCAGCCCAAAGAGGGTAGGGAACACTGAAGCTTTCTTT

length: 14
size: -
J: TRBJ1-3
D: -
V: TRBV2
CDR3: CASSLGHARATIYF
DNA: TGTGCCAGCAGTCTTGGACACGCCCGGGCCACCATATATTTT

length: 15
size: -
J: TRBJ1-2
D: TRBD1
V: TRBV5-6
CDR3: CTSSSWGRGHEGYTF
DNA: TGTACCAGCAGCTCCTGGGGCAGGGGGCATGAAGGCTACACCTTC

length: 12
size: few
J: TRBJ1-1
D: -
V: TRBV28
CDR3: CASSGENTEAFF
DNA: TGTGCCAGCAGCGGAGAGAACACTGAAGCTTTCTTT

length: 15
size: few
J: TRBJ1-1
D: -
V: TRBV7-2
CDR3: CASSLGVALNTEAFF
DNA: TGTGCCAGCAGCTTAGGTGTAGCCTTGAACACTGAAGCTTTCTTT

length: 15
size: -
J: TRBJ2-1
D: TRBD2
V: TRBV6-1
CDR3: CASSVEAGGANEQFF
DNA: TGTGCCAGCAGTGTTGAAGCGGGGGGTGCAAATGAGCAGTTCTTC

length: 12
size: -
J: TRBJ2-7
D: -
V: TRBV5-6
CDR3: CASKRQSYEQYF
DNA: TGTGCCAGCAAGAGACAGTCCTACGAGCAGTACTTC

length: 13
size: -
J: TRBJ2-2
D: -
V: TRBV2
CDR3: CAAKTGRTGELFF
DNA: TGTGCCGCCAAGACAGGCCGCACCGGGGAGCTGTTTTTT

length: 15
size: few
J: TRBJ1-4
D: -
V: TRBV4-1
CDR3: CASSQLPGVNEKLFF
DNA: TGCGCCAGCAGCCAACTACCAGGGGTCAACGAAAAACTGTTTTTT

length: 18
size: -
J: TRBJ2-2
D: TRBD1
V: TRBV27
CDR3: CASTKLGTGARRTGELFF
DNA: TGTGCCAGCACCAAACTAGGGACAGGGGCCAGGCGCACCGGGGAGCTGTTTTTT

length: 15
size: -
J: TRBJ2-1
D: TRBD2
V: TRBV5-1
CDR3: CASSKLAGGSGEQFF
DNA: TGCGCCAGCAGCAAACTAGCGGGGGGTTCGGGTGAGCAGTTCTTC

length: 16
size: few
J: TRBJ1-2
D: -
V: TRBV28
CDR3: CASSLARVGADYGYTF
DNA: TGTGCCAGCAGCCTGGCCCGCGTTGGGGCCGACTATGGCTACACCTTC

length: 16
size: -
J: TRBJ1-2
D: -
V: TRBV10-3
CDR3: CAISDTGSKVNVGYTF
DNA: TGTGCCATCAGTGATACAGGGAGCAAGGTTAACGTCGGCTACACCTTC

length: 13
size: -
J: TRBJ1-3
D: -
V: TRBV14
CDR3: CASRQTGGNTIYF
DNA: TGTGCCAGCAGACAAACAGGAGGAAACACCATATATTTT

length: 14
size: -
J: TRBJ1-1
D: -
V: TRBV7-9
CDR3: CASSPRAGDTEAFF
DNA: TGTGCCAGCAGCCCCCGTGCGGGGGACACTGAAGCTTTCTTT

length: 16
size: -
J: TRBJ1-2
D: -
V: TRBV7-9
CDR3: CASSLDPGPGVNGYTF
DNA: TGTGCCAGCAGCTTGGATCCTGGGCCAGGGGTGAATGGCTACACCTTC

length: 14
size: -
J: TRBJ2-1
D: -
V: TRBV5-1
CDR3: CASSTESSYNEQFF
DNA: TGCGCCAGCAGTACCGAGAGCTCCTACAATGAGCAGTTCTTC

length: 15
size: -
J: TRBJ2-3
D: -
V: TRBV27
CDR3: CASSLSRSSTDTQYF
DNA: TGTGCCAGCAGTTTATCCCGGTCTAGCACAGATACGCAGTATTTT

length: 15
size: -
J: TRBJ1-5
D: TRBD1
V: TRBV18
CDR3: CASSPDRGGNQPQHF
DNA: TGTGCCAGCTCACCGGACAGGGGTGGCAATCAGCCCCAGCATTTT

length: 15
size: -
J: TRBJ1-1
D: TRBD1
V: TRBV4-1
CDR3: CASTPGQGAYTEAFF
DNA: TGCGCCAGCACGCCGGGACAGGGGGCGTACACTGAAGCTTTCTTT

length: 17
size: -
J: TRBJ1-6
D: TRBD1
V: TRBV19
CDR3: CASGGQGARAWGSPLHF
DNA: TGTGCCAGCGGAGGACAGGGGGCTAGGGCTTGGGGTTCACCCCTCCACTTT

length: 13
size: -
J: TRBJ2-1
D: -
V: TRBV9
CDR3: CASSEQGTNEQFF
DNA: TGTGCCAGCAGCGAACAGGGTACCAATGAGCAGTTCTTC

length: 12
size: -
J: TRBJ2-3
D: TRBD1
V: TRBV29-1
CDR3: CSATGGTDTQYF
DNA: TGCAGCGCCACAGGGGGCACAGATACGCAGTATTTT

length: 15
size: -
J: TRBJ1-1
D: TRBD1
V: TRBV5-6
CDR3: CASAPLWAGGTEAFF
DNA: TGTGCCAGCGCCCCCCTGTGGGCAGGGGGCACTGAAGCTTTCTTT

length: 16
size: few
J: TRBJ1-1
D: TRBD1
V: TRBV6-1
CDR3: CASSEDASDRGGEAFF
DNA: TGTGCCAGCAGTGAAGACGCTAGCGACAGGGGAGGTGAAGCTTTCTTT

length: 13
size: -
J: TRBJ1-2
D: -
V: TRBV15
CDR3: CATSTLAGDGYTF
DNA: TGTGCCACCAGCACCCTCGCAGGGGATGGCTACACCTTC

length: 12
size: -
J: TRBJ1-1
D: -
V: TRBV2
CDR3: CASNRDDTEAFF
DNA: TGTGCCAGCAACAGGGATGACACTGAAGCTTTCTTT

length: 15
size: few
J: TRBJ2-2
D: TRBD1
V: TRBV28
CDR3: CASSPGTGFRGELFF
DNA: TGTGCCAGCTCCCCCGGGACAGGGTTTAGGGGGGAGCTGTTTTTT